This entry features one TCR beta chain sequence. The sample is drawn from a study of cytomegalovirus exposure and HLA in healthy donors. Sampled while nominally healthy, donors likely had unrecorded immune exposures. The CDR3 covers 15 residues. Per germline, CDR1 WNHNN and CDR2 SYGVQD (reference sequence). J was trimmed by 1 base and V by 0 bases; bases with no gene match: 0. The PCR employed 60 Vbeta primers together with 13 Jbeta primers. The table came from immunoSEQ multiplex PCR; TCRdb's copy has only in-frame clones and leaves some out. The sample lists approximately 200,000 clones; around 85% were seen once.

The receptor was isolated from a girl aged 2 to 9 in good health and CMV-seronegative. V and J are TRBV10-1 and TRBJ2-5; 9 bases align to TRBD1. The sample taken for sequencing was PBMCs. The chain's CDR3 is CASSESTGGQETQYF. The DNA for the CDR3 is TGCGCCAGCAGTGAGTCGACAGGGGGCCAAGAGACCCAGTACTTC.